This TCR beta chain appears in the sequencing data of a study of T cell responses to AZD1222 COVID-19 vaccine. This clone came up once. Trimming removed 3 bases at V and 1 base at J, with 10 bases between. Germline values: CDR1 SEHNR, CDR2 FQNEAQ (reference sequence). The CDR3 runs to 14 residues. Clones were read by immunoSEQ multiplex PCR, and TCRdb kept only the in-frame ones, dropping some. The data show 150,000 to 200,000 clones, 75% to 90% seen once. Sample: peripheral blood, taken on day 0 of MenACWY control vaccination. The chain has TRBV7-9 and TRBJ2-7, with D maybe TRBD1 (5 bases). The sequence was obtained from an adult in good health. Written as DNA, the CDR3 is TGTGCCAGCAGCTTTGGCCAGGGTTCCTACGAGCAGTACTTC. Translated, it gives CASSFGQGSYEQYF.